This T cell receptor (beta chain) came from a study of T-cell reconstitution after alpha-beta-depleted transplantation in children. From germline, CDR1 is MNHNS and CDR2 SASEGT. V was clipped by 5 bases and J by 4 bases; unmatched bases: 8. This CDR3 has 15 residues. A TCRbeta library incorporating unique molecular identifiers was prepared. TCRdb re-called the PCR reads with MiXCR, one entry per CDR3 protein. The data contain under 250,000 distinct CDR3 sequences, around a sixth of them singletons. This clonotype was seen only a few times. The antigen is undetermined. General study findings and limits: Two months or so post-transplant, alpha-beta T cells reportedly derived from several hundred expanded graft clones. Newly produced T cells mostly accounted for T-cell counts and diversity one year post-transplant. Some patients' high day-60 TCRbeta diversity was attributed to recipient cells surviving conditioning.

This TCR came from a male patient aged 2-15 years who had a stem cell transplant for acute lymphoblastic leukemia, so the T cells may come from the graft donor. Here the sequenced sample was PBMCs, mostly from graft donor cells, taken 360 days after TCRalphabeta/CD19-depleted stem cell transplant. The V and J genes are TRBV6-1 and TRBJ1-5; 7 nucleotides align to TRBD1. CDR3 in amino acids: CASSLRQGLNQPQHF. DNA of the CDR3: TGTGCCAGCAGTCTCCGACAGGGATTAAATCAGCCCCAGCATTTT.